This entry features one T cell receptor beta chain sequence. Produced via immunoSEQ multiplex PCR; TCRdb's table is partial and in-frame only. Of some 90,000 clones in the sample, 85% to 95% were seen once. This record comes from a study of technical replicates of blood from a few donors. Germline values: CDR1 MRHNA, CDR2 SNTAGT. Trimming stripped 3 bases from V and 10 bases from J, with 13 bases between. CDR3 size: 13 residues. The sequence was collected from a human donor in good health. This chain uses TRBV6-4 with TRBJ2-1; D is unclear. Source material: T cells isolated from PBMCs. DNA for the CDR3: TGTGCCAGCAGTGAAGGTACAGTTAAGGAGCAGTTCTTC. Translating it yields CASSEGTVKEQFF.